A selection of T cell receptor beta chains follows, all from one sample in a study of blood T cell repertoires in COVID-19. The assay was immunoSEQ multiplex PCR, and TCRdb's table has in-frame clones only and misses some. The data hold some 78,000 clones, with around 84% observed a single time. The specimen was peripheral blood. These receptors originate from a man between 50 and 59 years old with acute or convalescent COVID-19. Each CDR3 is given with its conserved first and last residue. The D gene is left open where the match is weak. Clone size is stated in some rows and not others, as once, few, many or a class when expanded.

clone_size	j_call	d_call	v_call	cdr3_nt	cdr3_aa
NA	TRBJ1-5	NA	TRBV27	TGTGCCAGCAGTGTCCTCCGGGACTTAGTAGCGGATAGCAATCAGCCCCAGCATTTT	CASSVLRDLVADSNQPQHF
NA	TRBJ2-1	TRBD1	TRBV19	TGTGCCACACTAAATGACAGGGACTCCTACAATGAGCAGTTCTTC	CATLNDRDSYNEQFF
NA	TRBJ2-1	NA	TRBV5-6	TGTGCCAGCAGCTTGGGACTCAGATGGCTCTTC	CASSLGLRWLF
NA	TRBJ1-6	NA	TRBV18	TGTGCCAGCTCACCATCAGGGGTTAATTCACCCCTCCACTTT	CASSPSGVNSPLHF
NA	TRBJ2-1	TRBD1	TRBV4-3	TGCGCCAGCAGCCAAGATAAGGGGGCAGGGGGCAATGAGCAGTTCTTC	CASSQDKGAGGNEQFF
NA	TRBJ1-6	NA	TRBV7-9	TGTGCCAGCAGCTTAACACAGTATAATTCACCCCTCCACTTT	CASSLTQYNSPLHF
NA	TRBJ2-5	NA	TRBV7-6	TGTGCCAGCAGCTTAGACAGACGTGTGGGAGAGACCCAGTACTTC	CASSLDRRVGETQYF
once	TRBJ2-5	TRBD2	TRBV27	TGTGCCAGCAGTTTCCGCCCTGCGGGGGGGCCGGAGACCCAGTACTTC	CASSFRPAGGPETQYF
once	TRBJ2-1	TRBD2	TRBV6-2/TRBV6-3	TGTGCCAGCAGTTACGGGACTAGCGGGAGGGTTGAGCAGTTCTTC	CASSYGTSGRVEQFF
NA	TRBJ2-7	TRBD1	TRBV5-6	TGTGCCAGCAGCAAAGAAGCAGGGGGCGACGAGCAGTACTTC	CASSKEAGGDEQYF
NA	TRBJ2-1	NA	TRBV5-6	TGTGCCAGCAGCTTCAGGCTCGATGAGCAGTTCTTC	CASSFRLDEQFF
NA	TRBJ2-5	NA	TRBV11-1	TGTGCCAGCAGCTTCTCGGAAGAGACCCAGTACTTC	CASSFSEETQYF
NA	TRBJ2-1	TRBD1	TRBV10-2	TGCGCCAGCAGAGGGACAGGGTTCTACAATGAGCAGTTCTTC	CASRGTGFYNEQFF
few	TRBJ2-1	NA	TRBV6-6	TGTGCCAGCAGCCCCTCTGCGATTGAGCAGTTCTTC	CASSPSAIEQFF
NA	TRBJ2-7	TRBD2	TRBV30	TGTGCCTGGACGACAAAGGCTAGCGGGTACTCCTACGAGCAGTACTTC	CAWTTKASGYSYEQYF
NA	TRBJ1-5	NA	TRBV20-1	TGCAGTGCTAATGATGGACAGACCTACAATCAGCCCCAGCATTTT	CSANDGQTYNQPQHF
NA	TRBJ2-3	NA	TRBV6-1	TGTGCCAGCAGTGAAGACCCCGGAGGACCAGATACGCAGTATTTT	CASSEDPGGPDTQYF
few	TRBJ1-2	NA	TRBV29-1	TGCAGCGTTCTTTCCTATGGCTACACCTTC	CSVLSYGYTF
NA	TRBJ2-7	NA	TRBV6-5	TGTGCCAGCAGCGACAGGAGACTTCACTCCTACGAGCAGTACTTC	CASSDRRLHSYEQYF
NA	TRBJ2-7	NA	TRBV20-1	TGCAGTGCTGCCGGACAGTCCGAGCAGTACTTC	CSAAGQSEQYF
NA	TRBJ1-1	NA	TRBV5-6	TGTGCCAGCAGCTTCCAGGGTACCGAAGCTTTCTTT	CASSFQGTEAFF
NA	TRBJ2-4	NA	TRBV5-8	TGTGCCAGCAGCTTGTCCCTAAGAGGCGGCATTCAGTACTTC	CASSLSLRGGIQYF
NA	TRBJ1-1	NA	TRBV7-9	TGTGCCAGCAGCCCCAGTCCCACGAACACTGAAGCTTTCTTT	CASSPSPTNTEAFF
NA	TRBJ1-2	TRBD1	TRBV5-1	TGCGCCAGCAGCTTGGGGGACAGGGGGCCGGAGGGCTACACCTTC	CASSLGDRGPEGYTF
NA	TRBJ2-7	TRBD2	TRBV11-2	TGTGCCAGCAGCTTTAATCCAGCGGGATTTTTGGACGAGCAGTACTTC	CASSFNPAGFLDEQYF
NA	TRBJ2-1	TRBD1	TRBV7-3	TGTGCCAGCAGCACCCAGGGGGCATACAATGAGCAGTTCTTC	CASSTQGAYNEQFF
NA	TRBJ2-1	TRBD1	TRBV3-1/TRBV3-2	TGTGCCAGCAGCCGTCCCGGGACAGGGGTCGATGAGCAGTTCTTC	CASSRPGTGVDEQFF